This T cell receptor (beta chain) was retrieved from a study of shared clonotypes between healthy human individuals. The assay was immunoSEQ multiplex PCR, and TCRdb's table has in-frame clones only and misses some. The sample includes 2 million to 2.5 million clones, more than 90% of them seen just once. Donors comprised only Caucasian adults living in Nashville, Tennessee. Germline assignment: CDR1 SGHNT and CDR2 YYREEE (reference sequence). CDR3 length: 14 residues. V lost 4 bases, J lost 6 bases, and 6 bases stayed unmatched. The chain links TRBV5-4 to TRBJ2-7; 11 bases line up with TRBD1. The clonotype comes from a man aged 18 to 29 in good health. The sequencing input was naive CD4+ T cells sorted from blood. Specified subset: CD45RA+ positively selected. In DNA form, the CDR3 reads TGTGCCAGCAGCATAGGACAGGGGGCATCCGAGCAGTACTTC. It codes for CASSIGQGASEQYF.